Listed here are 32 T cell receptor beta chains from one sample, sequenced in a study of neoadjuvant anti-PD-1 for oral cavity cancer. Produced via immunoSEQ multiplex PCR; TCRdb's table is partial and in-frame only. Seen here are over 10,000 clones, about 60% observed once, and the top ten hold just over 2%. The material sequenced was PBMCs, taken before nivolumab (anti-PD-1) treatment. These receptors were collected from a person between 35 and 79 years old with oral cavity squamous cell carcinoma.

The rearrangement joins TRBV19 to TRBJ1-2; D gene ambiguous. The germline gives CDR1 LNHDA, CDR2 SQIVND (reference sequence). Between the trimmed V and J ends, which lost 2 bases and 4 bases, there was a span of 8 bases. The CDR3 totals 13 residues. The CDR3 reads CASSISPLYGYTF. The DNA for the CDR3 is TGTGCCAGTAGTATATCACCCCTCTATGGCTACACCTTC.

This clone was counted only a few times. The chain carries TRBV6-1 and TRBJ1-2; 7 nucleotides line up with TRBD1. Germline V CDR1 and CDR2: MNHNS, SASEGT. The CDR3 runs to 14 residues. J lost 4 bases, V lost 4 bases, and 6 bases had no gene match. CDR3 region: CASSGIQGSYGYTF. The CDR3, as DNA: TGTGCCAGCAGTGGTATACAGGGGTCCTATGGCTACACCTTC.

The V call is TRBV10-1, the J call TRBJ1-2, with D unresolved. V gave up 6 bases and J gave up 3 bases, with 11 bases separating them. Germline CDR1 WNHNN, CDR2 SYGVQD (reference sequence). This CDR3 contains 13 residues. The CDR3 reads CASSAGRDYGYTF. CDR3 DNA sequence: TGCGCCAGCAGCGCGGGAAGGGACTATGGCTACACCTTC.

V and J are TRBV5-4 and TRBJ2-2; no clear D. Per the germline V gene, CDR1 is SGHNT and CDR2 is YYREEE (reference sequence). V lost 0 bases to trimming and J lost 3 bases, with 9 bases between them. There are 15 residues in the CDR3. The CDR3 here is CASSLGLEYTGELFF. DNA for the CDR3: TGTGCCAGCAGCTTGGGACTTGAGTACACCGGGGAGCTGTTTTTT. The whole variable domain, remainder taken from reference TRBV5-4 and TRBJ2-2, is ETGVTQSPTHLIKTRGQQVTLRCSSQSGHNTVSWYQQALGQGPQFIFQYYREEENGRGNFPPRFSGLQFPNYSSELNVNALELDDSALYLCASSLGLEYTGELFFGEGSRLTVL.

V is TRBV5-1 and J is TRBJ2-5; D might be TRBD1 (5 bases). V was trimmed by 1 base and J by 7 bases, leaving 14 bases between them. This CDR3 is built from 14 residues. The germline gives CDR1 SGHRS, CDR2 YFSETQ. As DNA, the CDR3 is TGCGCCAGCAGCTTGACAGGTCCTAAGGGGACCCAGTACTTC. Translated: CASSLTGPKGTQYF. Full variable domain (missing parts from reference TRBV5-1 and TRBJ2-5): KAGVTQTPRYLIKTRGQQVTLSCSPISGHRSVSWYQQTPGQGLQFLFEYFSETQRNKGNFPGRFSGRQFSNSRSEMNVSTLELGDSALYLCASSLTGPKGTQYFGPGTRLLVL.

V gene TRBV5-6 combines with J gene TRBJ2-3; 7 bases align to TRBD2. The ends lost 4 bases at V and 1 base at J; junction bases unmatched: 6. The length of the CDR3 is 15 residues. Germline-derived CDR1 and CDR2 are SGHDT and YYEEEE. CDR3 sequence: CASSPGGARTDTQYF. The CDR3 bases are TGTGCCAGCAGCCCGGGGGGTGCGCGCACAGATACGCAGTATTTT.

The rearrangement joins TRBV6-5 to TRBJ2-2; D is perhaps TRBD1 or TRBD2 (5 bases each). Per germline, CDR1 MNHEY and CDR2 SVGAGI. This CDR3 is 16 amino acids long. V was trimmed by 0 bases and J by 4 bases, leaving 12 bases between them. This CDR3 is CASSYSRAGRTGELFF. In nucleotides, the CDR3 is TGTGCCAGCAGTTACTCGAGGGCAGGGCGCACCGGGGAGCTGTTTTTT.

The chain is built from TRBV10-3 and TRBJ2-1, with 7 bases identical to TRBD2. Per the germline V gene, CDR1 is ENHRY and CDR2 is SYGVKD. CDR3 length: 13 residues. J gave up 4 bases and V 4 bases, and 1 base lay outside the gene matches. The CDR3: CAISVGGYNEQFF. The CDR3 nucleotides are TGTGCCATCAGTGTGGGAGGGTACAATGAGCAGTTCTTC.

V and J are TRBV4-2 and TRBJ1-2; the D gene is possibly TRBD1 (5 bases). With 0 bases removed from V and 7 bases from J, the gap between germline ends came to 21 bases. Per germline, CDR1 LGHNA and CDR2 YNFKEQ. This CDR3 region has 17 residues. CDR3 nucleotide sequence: TGTGCCAGCAGCCAAGATCTCCGACAGCTAAGCCTCCCTGGCTACACCTTC. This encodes CASSQDLRQLSLPGYTF.

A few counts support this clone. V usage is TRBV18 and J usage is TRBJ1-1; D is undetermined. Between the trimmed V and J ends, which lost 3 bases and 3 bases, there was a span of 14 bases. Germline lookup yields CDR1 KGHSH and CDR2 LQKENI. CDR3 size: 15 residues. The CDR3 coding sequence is TGTGCCAGCTCACCCCTCCCGGGCGGAGACACTGAAGCTTTCTTT. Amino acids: CASSPLPGGDTEAFF.

The CDR3 DNA reads as TGTGCCAGTAGTTCCGGGACAGGGAGCTCCTACGAGCAGTACTTC. It yields the protein CASSSGTGSSYEQYF. The rearrangement uses TRBV19 and TRBJ2-7; 9 bases line up with TRBD1. This CDR3 has 15 residues. The V gene end was trimmed by 5 bases and the J gene end by 0 bases; junction bases not matched to a gene: 5. In germline, CDR1 is LNHDA, CDR2 SQIVND (reference sequence). The variable domain in full, completed from reference TRBV19 and TRBJ2-7, reads DGGITQSPKYLFRKEGQNVTLSCEQNLNHDAMYWYRQDPGQGLRLIYYSQIVNDFQKGDIAEGYSVSREKKESFPLTVTSAQKNPTAFYLCASSSGTGSSYEQYFGPGTRLTVT.

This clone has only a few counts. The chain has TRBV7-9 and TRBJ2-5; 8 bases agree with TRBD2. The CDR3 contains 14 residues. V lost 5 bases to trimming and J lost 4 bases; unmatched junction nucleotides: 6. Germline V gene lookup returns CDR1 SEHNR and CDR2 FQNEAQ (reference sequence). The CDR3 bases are TGTGCCAGCAGCAGGGGACTAGTCAGAGAGACCCAGTACTTC. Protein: CASSRGLVRETQYF.

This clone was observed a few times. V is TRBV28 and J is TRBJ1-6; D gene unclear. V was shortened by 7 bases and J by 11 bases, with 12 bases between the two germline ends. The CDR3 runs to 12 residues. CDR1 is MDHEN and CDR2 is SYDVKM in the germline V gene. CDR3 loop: CASNLLRAPLHF. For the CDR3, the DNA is TGTGCCAGCAACCTACTTCGGGCACCCCTCCACTTT. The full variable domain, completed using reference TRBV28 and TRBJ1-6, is DVKVTQSSRYLVKRTGEKVFLECVQDMDHENMFWYRQDPGLGLRLIYFSYDVKMKEKGDIPEGYSVSREKKERFSLILESASTNQTSMYLCASNLLRAPLHFGNGTRLTVT.

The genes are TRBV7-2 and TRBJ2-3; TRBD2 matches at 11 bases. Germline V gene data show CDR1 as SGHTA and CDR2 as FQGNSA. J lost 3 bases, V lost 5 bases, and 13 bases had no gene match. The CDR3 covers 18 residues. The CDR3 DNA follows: TGTGCCAGCAGCCTCACCTATAGCGGGGGGGCCATTACAGATACGCAGTATTTT. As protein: CASSLTYSGGAITDTQYF.

This CDR3 is CASSQDPGANEQFF. The DNA of the CDR3 is TGCGCCAGCAGCCAAGACCCAGGGGCAAATGAGCAGTTCTTC. This chain links TRBV4-1 with TRBJ2-1; TRBD1 might be the D (6 bases). Germline V gene data show CDR1 as MGHRA and CDR2 as YSYEKL. V lost 0 bases and J 7 bases, leaving 10 bases between the germline ends. This CDR3 is built from 14 residues.

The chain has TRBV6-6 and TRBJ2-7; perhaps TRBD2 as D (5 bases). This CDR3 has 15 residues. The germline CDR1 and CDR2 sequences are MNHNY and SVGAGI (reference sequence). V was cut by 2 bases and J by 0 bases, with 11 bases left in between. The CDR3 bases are TGTGCCAGCAGTTACCCCGAGGCGGGCTCCTACGAGCAGTACTTC. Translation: CASSYPEAGSYEQYF.

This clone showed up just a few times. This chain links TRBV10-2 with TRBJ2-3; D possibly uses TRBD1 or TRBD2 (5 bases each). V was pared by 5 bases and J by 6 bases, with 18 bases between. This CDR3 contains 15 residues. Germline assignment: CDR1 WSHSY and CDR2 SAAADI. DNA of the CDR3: TGCGCCAGCAGTCCGGGGACCATAATGTCGGATACGCAGTATTTT. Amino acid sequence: CASSPGTIMSDTQYF.

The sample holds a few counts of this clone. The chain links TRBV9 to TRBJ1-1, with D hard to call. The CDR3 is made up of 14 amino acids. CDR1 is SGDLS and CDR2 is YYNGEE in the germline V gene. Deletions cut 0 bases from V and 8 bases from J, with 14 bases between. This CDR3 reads CASSVEYSKVEAFF. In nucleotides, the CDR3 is TGTGCCAGCAGCGTAGAATACAGCAAAGTGGAAGCTTTCTTT.

CDR3 loop: CASSDDRYTEAFF. DNA of the CDR3: TGTGCCAGCAGTGATGACAGGTACACTGAAGCTTTCTTT. The chain couples TRBV2 to TRBJ1-1; D might be TRBD1 (6 bases). V lost 3 bases and J 3 bases, leaving 8 bases between the germline ends. The length of the CDR3 is 13 residues. Germline V gene sequence: CDR1 SNHLY, CDR2 FYNNEI.

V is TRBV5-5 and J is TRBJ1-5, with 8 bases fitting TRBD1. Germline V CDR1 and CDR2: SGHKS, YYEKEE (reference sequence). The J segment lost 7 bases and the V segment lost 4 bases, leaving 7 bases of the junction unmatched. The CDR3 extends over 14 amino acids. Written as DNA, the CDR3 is TGTGCCAGCAGCCGACAGGGGATGTGGCAGCCCCAGCATTTT. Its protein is CASSRQGMWQPQHF.

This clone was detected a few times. DNA for the CDR3: TGTGCCAGCAGCTTGGCCGACAGGGGATATGGCTACACCTTC. This gives the protein CASSLADRGYGYTF. V and J are TRBV5-5 and TRBJ1-2; the match to TRBD1 covers 8 bases. V was clipped by 0 bases and J by 5 bases; unmatched bases: 3. Germline loops: CDR1 SGHKS, CDR2 YYEKEE (reference sequence). CDR3 length: 14 amino acids.

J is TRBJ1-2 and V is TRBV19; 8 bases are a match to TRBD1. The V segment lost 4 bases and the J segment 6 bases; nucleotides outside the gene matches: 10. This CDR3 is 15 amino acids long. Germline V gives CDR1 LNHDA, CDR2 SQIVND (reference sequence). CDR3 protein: CASSTFAAGGHGYTF. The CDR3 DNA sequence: TGTGCCAGTAGTACCTTCGCCGCAGGGGGCCATGGCTACACCTTC.

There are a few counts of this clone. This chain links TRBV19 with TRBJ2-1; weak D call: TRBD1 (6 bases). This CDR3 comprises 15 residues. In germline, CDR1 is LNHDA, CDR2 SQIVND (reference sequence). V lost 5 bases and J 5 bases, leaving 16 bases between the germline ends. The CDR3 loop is CASSFATGNHNEQFF. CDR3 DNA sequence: TGTGCCAGTAGTTTTGCAACAGGGAACCACAATGAGCAGTTCTTC.

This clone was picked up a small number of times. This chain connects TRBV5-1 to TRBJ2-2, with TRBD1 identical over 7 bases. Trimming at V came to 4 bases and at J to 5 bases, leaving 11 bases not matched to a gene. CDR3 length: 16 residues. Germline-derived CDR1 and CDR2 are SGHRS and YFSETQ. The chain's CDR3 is CASSTSTGQGTGELFF. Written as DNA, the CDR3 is TGCGCCAGCAGCACCTCGACAGGGCAGGGGACCGGGGAGCTGTTTTTT.

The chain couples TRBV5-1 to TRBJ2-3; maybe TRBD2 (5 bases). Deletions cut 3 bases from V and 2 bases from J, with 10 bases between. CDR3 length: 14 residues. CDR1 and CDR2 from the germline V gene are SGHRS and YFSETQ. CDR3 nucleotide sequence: TGCGCCAGCAGCTCGGGAAGCCACACAGATACGCAGTATTTT. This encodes CASSSGSHTDTQYF.

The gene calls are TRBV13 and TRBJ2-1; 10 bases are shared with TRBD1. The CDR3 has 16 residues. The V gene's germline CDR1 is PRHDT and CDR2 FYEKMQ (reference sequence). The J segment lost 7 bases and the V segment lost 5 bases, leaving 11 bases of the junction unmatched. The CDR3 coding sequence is TGTGCCAGCAGCCCCCCGACAGGGGGCGCGGGGAATGAGCAGTTCTTC. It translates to CASSPPTGGAGNEQFF.

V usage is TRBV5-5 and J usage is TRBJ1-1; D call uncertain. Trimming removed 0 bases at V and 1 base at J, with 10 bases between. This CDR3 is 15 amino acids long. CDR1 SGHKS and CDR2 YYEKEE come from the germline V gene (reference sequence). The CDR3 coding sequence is TGTGCCAGCAGCTTGGTGGGAGGGAGGAACACTGAAGCTTTCTTT. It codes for CASSLVGGRNTEAFF.

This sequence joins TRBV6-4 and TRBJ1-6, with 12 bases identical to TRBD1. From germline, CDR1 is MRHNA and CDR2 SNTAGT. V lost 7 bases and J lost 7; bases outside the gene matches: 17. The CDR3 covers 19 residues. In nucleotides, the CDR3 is TGTGCCAGCACCGACGAGCGAGCCGGGACAGGGGGCCTGAATTCACCCCTCCACTTT. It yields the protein CASTDERAGTGGLNSPLHF.

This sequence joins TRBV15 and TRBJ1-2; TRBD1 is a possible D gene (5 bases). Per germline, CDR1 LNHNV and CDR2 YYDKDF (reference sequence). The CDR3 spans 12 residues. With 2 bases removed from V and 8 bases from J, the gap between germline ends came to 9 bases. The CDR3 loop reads CATSRQGVGYTF. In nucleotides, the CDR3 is TGTGCCACCAGCAGACAGGGCGTCGGCTACACCTTC. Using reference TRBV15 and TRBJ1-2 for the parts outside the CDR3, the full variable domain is DAMVIQNPRYQVTQFGKPVTLSCSQTLNHNVMYWYQQKSSQAPKLLFHYYDKDFNNEADTPDNFQSRRPNTSFCFLDIRSPGLGDTAMYLCATSRQGVGYTFGSGTRLTVV.

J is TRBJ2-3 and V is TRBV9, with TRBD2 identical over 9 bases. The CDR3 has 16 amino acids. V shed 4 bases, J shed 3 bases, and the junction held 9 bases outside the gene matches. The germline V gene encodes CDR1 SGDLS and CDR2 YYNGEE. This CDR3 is CASSPYSGRMTDTQYF. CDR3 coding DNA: TGTGCCAGCAGCCCTTATAGCGGGAGAATGACAGATACGCAGTATTTT.

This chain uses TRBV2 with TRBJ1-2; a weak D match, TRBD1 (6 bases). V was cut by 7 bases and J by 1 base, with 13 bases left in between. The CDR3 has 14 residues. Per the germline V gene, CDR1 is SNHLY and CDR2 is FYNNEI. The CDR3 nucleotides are TGTGCCAGCATTAGGGGGGGATATAACTATGGCTACACCTTC. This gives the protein CASIRGGYNYGYTF. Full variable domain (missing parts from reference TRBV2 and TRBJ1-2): EPEVTQTPSHQVTQMGQEVILRCVPISNHLYFYWYRQILGQKVEFLVSFYNNEISEKSEIFDDQFSVERPDGSNFTLKIRSTKLEDSAMYFCASIRGGYNYGYTFGSGTRLTVV.

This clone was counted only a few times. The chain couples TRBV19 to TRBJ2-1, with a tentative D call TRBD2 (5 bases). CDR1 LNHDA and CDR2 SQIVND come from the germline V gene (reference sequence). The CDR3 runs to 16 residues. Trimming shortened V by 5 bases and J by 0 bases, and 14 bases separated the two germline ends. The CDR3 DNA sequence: TGTGCCAGTAGTTCCCGGGAATCGAGCTCCTACAATGAGCAGTTCTTC. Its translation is CASSSRESSSYNEQFF.